Listed below are T cell receptor beta chains from one sample, sequenced in a study of Graves' ophthalmopathy and Graves' hyperthyroidism. TCRdb re-derived calls from the multiplex PCR reads in MiXCR, one entry per CDR3 protein. The sample has about 160,000 distinct CDR3 sequences; 35% to 45% are singletons. The sequenced material came from peripheral blood. All receptors come from a man younger than 45 with Graves' ophthalmopathy. The CDR3 runs from the conserved cysteine through the conserved F or W. D genes are given only for firm matches. Part of the rows lack a size; the others show once, few, many or a class for expanded clones.

CDR3,DNA,D,V,length,size,J
CASSGTENSPLHF,TGTGCCAGCAGTGGGACAGAAAATTCACCCCTCCACTTT,-,TRBV6-1,13,many,TRBJ1-6
CASSPPRTGVNIQYF,TGTGCCAGCAGTCCACCGCGGACGGGGGTGAACATTCAGTACTTC,-,TRBV12-3/TRBV12-4,15,-,TRBJ2-4
CASSSPQRGTEAFF,TGTGCCAGCAGTTCACCACAGAGAGGCACTGAAGCTTTCTTT,-,TRBV27,14,medium-sized,TRBJ1-1
CASSMANTEAFF,TGTGCCAGTAGTATGGCGAACACTGAAGCTTTCTTT,-,TRBV19,12,many,TRBJ1-1
CATSNETQYF,TGTGCCACCAGCAATGAGACCCAGTACTTC,-,TRBV15,10,few,TRBJ2-5
CASSLGANTEAFF,TGCGCCAGCAGCTTGGGGGCGAACACTGAAGCTTTCTTT,-,TRBV5-1,13,many,TRBJ1-1
CASSERRAEAFF,TGTGCCAGCAGTGAACGAAGGGCTGAAGCTTTCTTT,-,TRBV6-1,12,-,TRBJ1-1
CASSWDRSYEQYF,TGTGCCAGCAGTTGGGACAGGAGTTACGAGCAGTACTTC,TRBD1,TRBV12-3/TRBV12-4,13,few,TRBJ2-7
CASSYTPGDTEAFF,TGTGCCAGCAGTTACACCCCAGGGGACACTGAAGCTTTCTTT,-,TRBV6-2/TRBV6-3,14,many,TRBJ1-1
CASRSGIREAGELFF,TGTGCCAGCAGGAGCGGGATCCGGGAGGCCGGGGAGCTGTTTTTT,TRBD2,TRBV6-2/TRBV6-3,15,many,TRBJ2-2
CASSTESNQPQHF,TGTGCCAGCAGTACAGAAAGCAATCAGCCCCAGCATTTT,-,TRBV12-3/TRBV12-4,13,many,TRBJ1-5
CASSVDRANTEAFF,TGTGCCAGCAGTGTCGACAGGGCAAACACTGAAGCTTTCTTT,TRBD1,TRBV12-3/TRBV12-4,14,-,TRBJ1-1
CASSYLGQSEAFF,TGTGCCAGCAGTTACTTGGGGCAGTCCGAAGCTTTCTTT,-,TRBV6-4,13,few,TRBJ1-1
CAIQEDRPNVLTF,TGTGCCATCCAGGAGGACCGGCCCAACGTCCTGACTTTC,-,TRBV10-3,13,-,TRBJ2-6
CASSLASSYEQYF,TGTGCCAGCAGTTTAGCGTCCTCCTACGAGCAGTACTTC,-,TRBV12-3/TRBV12-4,13,many,TRBJ2-7
CASSRGTSGQETQYF,TGTGCCAGCAGCAGGGGGACTAGCGGACAAGAGACCCAGTACTTC,TRBD2,TRBV28,15,many,TRBJ2-5
CASSYSPGQDYGYTF,TGTGCCAGCAGTTACTCTCCAGGACAGGACTATGGCTACACCTTC,TRBD1,TRBV6-5,15,many,TRBJ1-2
CASSRDVQETQYF,TGTGCCAGCAGCCGGGATGTACAAGAGACCCAGTACTTC,-,TRBV12-3/TRBV12-4,13,-,TRBJ2-5
CAWSEEGVGYTF,TGTGCCTGGAGTGAGGAGGGAGTGGGCTACACCTTC,-,TRBV30,12,many,TRBJ1-2
CASSLFGRDRELYGYTF,TGTGCCAGCAGTTTATTCGGGCGGGACAGGGAACTCTATGGCTACACCTTC,TRBD1,TRBV12-3/TRBV12-4,17,once,TRBJ1-2
CASRIDRDSFSPLHF,TGTGCCAGCAGGATTGACCGGGACAGTTTTTCACCCCTCCACTTT,TRBD1,TRBV2,15,many,TRBJ1-6
CASSEVGGRYDEQYF,TGTGCCAGCAGTGAAGTTGGCGGGAGGTACGACGAGCAGTACTTC,TRBD2,TRBV6-1,15,-,TRBJ2-7
CASSLSVEQYF,TGTGCCAGCAGCTTATCGGTCGAGCAGTACTTC,-,TRBV7-6,11,few,TRBJ2-7
CASSRGRQETQYF,TGTGCCAGCAGTAGGGGCAGGCAAGAGACCCAGTACTTC,-,TRBV12-3/TRBV12-4,13,many,TRBJ2-5
CASSEPRDKSYGYTF,TGTGCCAGCAGTGAACCCCGGGACAAGTCCTATGGCTACACCTTC,-,TRBV28,15,many,TRBJ1-2
CASSFWQGSSPLHF,TGTGCCAGCAGCTTCTGGCAGGGGTCTTCACCCCTCCACTTT,-,TRBV11-2,14,-,TRBJ1-6
CASSYPRTGHGYTF,TGTGCCAGCAGTTACCCTAGGACAGGTCATGGCTACACCTTC,TRBD1,TRBV6-2/TRBV6-3,14,few,TRBJ1-2
CASSLGGSPDTQYF,TGCGCCAGCAGCTTGGGCGGGAGCCCAGATACGCAGTATTTT,TRBD2,TRBV5-1,14,many,TRBJ2-3
CASSRGGRNTEAFF,TGTGCCAGCAGTCGCGGGGGCCGGAACACTGAAGCTTTCTTT,-,TRBV6-1,14,-,TRBJ1-1
CSARTGNYGYTF,TGCAGTGCTAGGACTGGTAACTATGGCTACACCTTC,-,TRBV20-1,12,many,TRBJ1-2
CASSLLSSGRRETQYF,TGTGCCAGCAGTTTGCTCTCTAGCGGGAGACGAGAGACCCAGTACTTC,TRBD2,TRBV28,16,many,TRBJ2-5
CASSLAGSRGETQYF,TGTGCCAGCAGTTTAGCCGGGTCTAGAGGCGAGACCCAGTACTTC,-,TRBV12-3/TRBV12-4,15,-,TRBJ2-5
CASSRLAGGQETQYF,TGTGCCAGCAGTCGACTAGCGGGGGGGCAAGAGACCCAGTACTTC,TRBD2,TRBV28,15,-,TRBJ2-5
CASSQDIGGPYPEAFF,TGTGCCAGCAGCCAAGATATCGGGGGGCCTTACCCTGAAGCTTTCTTT,-,TRBV3-1,16,many,TRBJ1-1
CASSSLAGGEAGELFF,TGTGCCAGCAGTTCATTAGCGGGAGGGGAAGCCGGGGAGCTGTTTTTT,TRBD2,TRBV6-2/TRBV6-3,16,many,TRBJ2-2
CASSLEAGLTYEQYF,TGTGCCAGCAGCCTAGAAGCGGGACTCACCTACGAGCAGTACTTC,TRBD2,TRBV12-3/TRBV12-4,15,-,TRBJ2-7
CSASDFMTGDTEAFF,TGCAGTGCTAGTGACTTTATGACAGGCGACACTGAAGCTTTCTTT,-,TRBV20-1,15,-,TRBJ1-1
CASGIPPLYYGYTF,TGTGCTAGTGGAATCCCTCCTCTTTATTATGGCTACACCTTC,-,TRBV12-5,14,-,TRBJ1-2
CASSYSLDAAYEQYF,TGTGCCAGCAGTTACTCCCTAGACGCTGCCTACGAGCAGTACTTC,-,TRBV6-5,15,-,TRBJ2-7
CASRTGVGGNTIYF,TGTGCCAGCAGGACAGGGGTGGGCGGAAACACCATATATTTT,TRBD1,TRBV27,14,-,TRBJ1-3
CASGGLSSYEQYF,TGTGCCAGCGGGGGGCTAAGCTCCTACGAGCAGTACTTC,-,TRBV27,13,-,TRBJ2-7
CASSLGLNTEAFF,TGTGCCAGCAGTTTAGGTCTCAACACTGAAGCTTTCTTT,-,TRBV12-3/TRBV12-4,13,many,TRBJ1-1
CASSPSGSPLHF,TGCGCCAGCAGCCCTAGTGGGTCACCCCTCCACTTT,-,TRBV5-1,12,-,TRBJ1-6
CASSLWDREGEQYF,TGTGCCAGCAGTCTGTGGGACAGGGAAGGCGAGCAGTACTTC,TRBD1,TRBV12-3/TRBV12-4,14,few,TRBJ2-7
CASSPGEVNTEAFF,TGTGCCAGCAGTCCCGGTGAGGTGAACACTGAAGCTTTCTTT,-,TRBV12-3/TRBV12-4,14,once,TRBJ1-1
CASSLKGFPGQGYYEQYF,TGTGCCAGCAGCTTAAAGGGATTTCCGGGACAGGGGTATTACGAGCAGTACTTC,TRBD1,TRBV11-2,18,once,TRBJ2-7
CASSSRVTSSGNTIYF,TGTGCCAGCAGTTCCCGCGTCACCTCCTCTGGAAACACCATATATTTT,-,TRBV28,16,-,TRBJ1-3
CASSPARGLNTEAFF,TGTGCCAGCAGCCCCGCGCGGGGATTGAACACTGAAGCTTTCTTT,-,TRBV7-3,15,-,TRBJ1-1
CAIRDRGSYEQYF,TGTGCCATCCGGGACAGGGGGTCCTACGAGCAGTACTTC,TRBD1,TRBV28,13,many,TRBJ2-7
CASSYSQGSYEQYF,TGTGCCAGCAGTTACTCACAGGGGAGCTACGAGCAGTACTTC,TRBD1,TRBV6-5,14,-,TRBJ2-7
CASSPRTERPGELFF,TGTGCCAGCAGTCCCCGGACGGAGCGACCCGGGGAGCTGTTTTTT,-,TRBV12-3/TRBV12-4,15,few,TRBJ2-2
CASSQEFGGNQPQHF,TGTGCCAGCAGCCAAGAATTTGGGGGGAATCAGCCCCAGCATTTT,-,TRBV4-2,15,many,TRBJ1-5
CSAPLMGLAAYEQYF,TGCAGTGCCCCCCTTATGGGGCTAGCAGCCTACGAGCAGTACTTC,-,TRBV20-1,15,many,TRBJ2-7
CASSMGGQGLAEQYF,TGTGCCAGTAGTATGGGAGGACAGGGCCTCGCCGAGCAGTACTTC,TRBD1,TRBV19,15,-,TRBJ2-7
CASSPLAGVIRETQYF,TGTGCCAGCAGTCCCCTAGCGGGGGTCATTAGGGAGACCCAGTACTTC,TRBD2,TRBV7-9,16,many,TRBJ2-5
CASSPREFEQYF,TGTGCCAGCAGCCCCCGCGAGTTCGAGCAGTACTTC,-,TRBV14,12,many,TRBJ2-7
CASSLTAYEAFF,TGTGCCAGCAGCCTGACAGCTTATGAAGCTTTCTTT,-,TRBV12-3/TRBV12-4,12,-,TRBJ1-1
CASSSASGFPYEQYF,TGTGCCAGCAGTTCGGCTAGCGGTTTTCCCTACGAGCAGTACTTC,TRBD2,TRBV28,15,many,TRBJ2-7
CASSLALGGQYF,TGTGCCAGCAGCTTAGCGCTAGGCGGCCAGTACTTC,-,TRBV7-8,12,-,TRBJ2-7